The TCR beta chain under discussion was sequenced for a study of T cells after yellow fever vaccination. General study points: Among primary-vaccination clones, most reappeared after the booster, at 95% to 96% for CD4 and about 90% for CD8.

From the 5' RACE reads, TCRdb called clonotypes with MiXCR, one entry per CDR3 protein. The table shows 150,000 or so distinct CDR3 sequences, with 5.5% to 7.5% occurring only once. The CDR3 is 14 residues long. CDR1 and CDR2 (germline): MNHNS, SASEGT. With 10 bases removed from V and 4 bases from J, the gap between germline ends came to 16 bases. This clonotype was observed a few times. Antigen specificity is unknown. The specimen was CD4+ T cells sorted from PBMCs, collected 4 to 5 days after the first yellow fever vaccination. The receptor was isolated from a man younger than 30 who received the YFV17D yellow fever vaccine. The genes are TRBV6-1 and TRBJ2-2; D possibly uses TRBD1 or TRBD2 (5 bases each). The chain's CDR3 is CATEPGGSTGELFF. The CDR3 bases are TGTGCCACCGAGCCTGGGGGTAGCACCGGGGAGCTGTTTTTT.